Each of the 5 T cell receptor beta chains below was sequenced from the same sample in a study of technical replicates of blood from several donors (dated by TCRdb to 2016 to 2017). Receptor amplification or capture employed the immunoSEQ multiplex PCR assay. The source is immuneACCESS, and TCRdb retained only in-frame sequences with V and J called. Part of the clones is not carried over; for the studies checked, unresolved V genes explain less than half of this, and the remainder is unexplained. The sample records some 74,000 clones, roughly 90% of which are singletons. The top ten clonotypes cover roughly 0.33% of the sample. The sample taken for sequencing was T cells isolated from PBMCs. The origin of the receptors is a human donor in good health.

V gene TRBV4-1 combines with J gene TRBJ1-1, with TRBD1 matching 9 bases. The germline gives CDR1 MGHRA, CDR2 YSYEKL. V was pared by 1 base and J by 0 bases, with 6 bases of the junction left unmatched. The CDR3 is 17 residues long. CDR3 DNA: TGCGCCAGCAGCCAAGGTGCGACAGGGGGGATGAACACTGAAGCTTTCTTT. Its translation: CASSQGATGGMNTEAFF.

This chain uses TRBV11-3 with TRBJ2-1; possibly TRBD2 for D (5 bases). CDR3 length equals 12 residues. V lost 4 bases and J lost 12, with 13 bases in between. Germline lookup yields CDR1 SGHNT and CDR2 YENEEA. The CDR3, as DNA: TGTGCCAGCAGCTCAGTACGGGGAATGCAGTTCTTC. It translates to CASSSVRGMQFF.

The chain uses TRBV2 and TRBJ1-1; 8 bases match TRBD1. The V gene end was trimmed by 8 bases and the J gene end by 6 bases; junction bases not matched to a gene: 11. CDR3 length: 14 amino acids. Germline values: CDR1 SNHLY, CDR2 FYNNEI. The CDR3 region is CASREDRDLAEAFF. For the CDR3, the DNA is TGTGCCAGCCGAGAGGACAGGGATCTTGCTGAAGCTTTCTTT.

The gene calls are TRBV19 and TRBJ2-7, with 10 bases matching TRBD1. There are 15 residues in the CDR3. V gave up 5 bases and J gave up 6 bases; unmatched junction bases: 10. Germline V lookup: CDR1 LNHDA, CDR2 SQIVND (reference sequence). Here the CDR3 reads CASSARDRGSSEQYF. The DNA for the CDR3 is TGTGCCAGTAGTGCCCGGGACAGGGGATCGAGCGAGCAGTACTTC.

This chain connects TRBV15 to TRBJ1-2, with 9 bases aligning to TRBD1. Germline V CDR1 and CDR2: LNHNV, YYDKDF (reference sequence). This CDR3 has 18 residues. V lost 4 bases to trimming and J lost 1 base; unmatched junction nucleotides: 13. The CDR3 sequence: CATSKSGQGIQGNYGYTF. The CDR3 nucleotides read TGTGCCACCAGCAAATCGGGACAGGGCATACAGGGTAACTATGGCTACACCTTC.